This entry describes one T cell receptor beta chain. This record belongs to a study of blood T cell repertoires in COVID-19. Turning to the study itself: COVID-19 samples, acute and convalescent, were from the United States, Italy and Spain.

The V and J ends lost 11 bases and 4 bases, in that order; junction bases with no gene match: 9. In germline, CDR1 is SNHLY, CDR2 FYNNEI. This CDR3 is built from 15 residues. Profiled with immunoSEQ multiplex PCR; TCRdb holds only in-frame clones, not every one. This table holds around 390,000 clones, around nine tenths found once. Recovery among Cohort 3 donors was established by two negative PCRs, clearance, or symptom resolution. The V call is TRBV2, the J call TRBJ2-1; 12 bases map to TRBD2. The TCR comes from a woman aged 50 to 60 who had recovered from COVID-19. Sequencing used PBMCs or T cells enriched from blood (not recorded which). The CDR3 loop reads CAGNRLAGGYNEQFF. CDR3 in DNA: TGTGCCGGAAACCGGCTAGCGGGGGGGTACAATGAGCAGTTCTTC.